The text below deals with one TCR beta chain. This entry comes from a study of blood T cell repertoires in COVID-19. Across the study: Sites in the United States, Italy and Spain provided acute and convalescent COVID-19 samples. PBMCs, B-cell-depleted T cells, or T cells provided the cDNA or gDNA that made up the material.

CDR1 is MNHEY, CDR2 SVGAGI, per germline. V lost 8 bases to trimming and J lost 2 bases; unmatched junction nucleotides: 8. This CDR3 has 14 amino acids. Authors' data handling: Cell counts per sample came from amplifying reference gene primers. Clones were read by immunoSEQ multiplex PCR, and TCRdb kept only the in-frame ones, dropping some. The V and J calls and clone size are taken from that table; D and trimming were inferred from the DNA. The repertoire consists of around 290,000 clones, with roughly 89% occurring once and the leading ten covering around 4.4%. The TCR originated in a man aged 40-50 years with acute or convalescent COVID-19. V is TRBV6-5 and J is TRBJ1-2; 7 bases match TRBD1. The specimen sequenced was peripheral blood. DNA of the CDR3: TGTGCCAGCTCCAGACAGGGACGGAACTATGGCTACACCTTC. This codes for CASSRQGRNYGYTF.